The 23 T cell receptor beta chains given below trace back to one sample, sequenced in a study of shared clonotypes between healthy human individuals. Produced via immunoSEQ multiplex PCR; TCRdb's table is partial and in-frame only. The sample shows fewer than 850,000 clones, less than 80% of them seen only once. Sequenced material: memory CD4+ T cells sorted from blood. Specified subset: CD45RA-negative fraction. These receptors all stem from a woman younger than 45 in good health.

This clone was seen a handful of times. The rearrangement uses TRBV21-1 and TRBJ1-2. TRBV21-1 is designated a pseudogene. This CDR3 has 13 residues. The CDR3 sequence is CASLRKWGKGYTF. The CDR3 DNA reads as TGTGCCAGTTTACGAAAGTGGGGAAAAGGCTACACCTTC.

This clone was seen many times. The rearrangement links TRBV19 to TRBJ2-1; D is ambiguous. Deletions cut 5 bases from V and 4 bases from J, with 6 bases between. Germline V gene sequence: CDR1 LNHDA, CDR2 SQIVND (reference sequence). This CDR3 is 12 amino acids long. The DNA for the CDR3 is TGTGCCAGTAGTTCGCAGTACAATGAGCAGTTCTTC. This sequence encodes CASSSQYNEQFF.

The V call is TRBV11-3, the J call TRBJ2-3; 7 nucleotides agree with TRBD1. CDR1 is SGHNT, CDR2 YENEEA, per germline. CDR3 size: 15 residues. Trimming removed 2 bases from V and 1 base from J; junction bases left unmatched: 3. The CDR3 nucleotides read TGTGCCAGCAGCTTAAGACAGGGCGGCACAGATACGCAGTATTTT. Translating gives CASSLRQGGTDTQYF.

The chain links TRBV6-5 to TRBJ2-5; a possible D gene is TRBD1 (6 bases). The CDR3 contains 14 residues. The V end was cut by 7 bases, the J end by 4 bases, with 16 bases between. From germline, CDR1 is MNHEY and CDR2 SVGAGI. CDR3 sequence reads: CASTPDSRGETQYF. The CDR3 nucleotides read TGTGCCAGCACCCCAGACAGCAGGGGAGAGACCCAGTACTTC.

V usage is TRBV19 and J usage is TRBJ1-5, with D possibly being TRBD1 (5 bases). The CDR3 extends over 15 amino acids. Germline V lookup: CDR1 LNHDA, CDR2 SQIVND (reference sequence). Trimming pared 7 bases from V and 1 base from J, leaving 14 bases between. The CDR3 DNA is TGTGCCAGTAAGATAGGGGCAGTCAGCAATCAGCCCCAGCATTTT. Residues: CASKIGAVSNQPQHF.

V gene TRBV7-9 combines with J gene TRBJ1-4, with D possibly TRBD1 on 6 matching bases. The CDR3 covers 16 residues. Per germline, CDR1 SEHNR and CDR2 FQNEAQ (reference sequence). Trimming removed 7 bases at V and 5 bases at J, with 20 bases between. CDR3 DNA sequence: TGTGCCAGCACCCTCGCGGCGGGAGGGGGAAATGAAAAACTGTTTTTT. Its translation is CASTLAAGGGNEKLFF.

With regard to this clone: Other nucleotide sequences in the sample specify the same CDR3. V usage is TRBV5-1 and J usage is TRBJ2-5; 11 bases agree with TRBD2. Germline V gene sequence: CDR1 SGHRS, CDR2 YFSETQ. The CDR3 sequence is 15 residues long. Trimming cost V 4 bases and J 2 bases; bases outside gene matches: 4. CDR3 DNA: TGCGCCAGCAGCCCGGGGACTAGCGGACAAGAGACCCAGTACTTC. The encoded protein is CASSPGTSGQETQYF. The full variable domain, in which reference TRBV5-1 and TRBJ2-5 provide the parts outside the CDR3, is KAGVTQTPRYLIKTRGQQVTLSCSPISGHRSVSWYQQTPGQGLQFLFEYFSETQRNKGNFPGRFSGRQFSNSRSEMNVSTLELGDSALYLCASSPGTSGQETQYFGPGTRLLVL.

This clone was seen just once. This rearrangement joins TRBV7-6 to TRBJ1-3; no reliable D call. Germline-derived CDR1 and CDR2 are SGHVS and FNYEAQ. CDR3 size: 16 residues. Trimming pared 5 bases from V and 0 bases from J, leaving 14 bases between. The CDR3 sequence is CASSDPIRSSGNTIYF. The CDR3 nucleotides are TGTGCCAGCAGCGACCCTATCAGAAGCTCTGGAAACACCATATATTTT. Full variable domain (outside the CDR3, taken from reference TRBV7-6 and TRBJ1-3): GAGVSQSPRYKVTKRGQDVALRCDPISGHVSLYWYRQALGQGPEFLTYFNYEAQQDKSGLPNDRFSAERPEGSISTLTIQRTEQRDSAMYRCASSDPIRSSGNTIYFGEGSWLTVV.

Only one count was recorded for this clone. This chain joins TRBV9 and TRBJ2-3, with TRBD2 matching over 10 bases. Germline V lookup: CDR1 SGDLS, CDR2 YYNGEE. The CDR3 consists of 19 residues. V lost 4 bases and J lost 6; bases outside the gene matches: 20. The CDR3: CASSPNHPGLAGVRDTQYF. The CDR3 DNA follows: TGTGCCAGCAGCCCAAACCACCCGGGGCTAGCGGGAGTAAGGGATACGCAGTATTTT.

The chain has TRBV11-1 and TRBJ2-7; TRBD1 matches at 8 bases. In germline, CDR1 is SGHAT, CDR2 FQDESV (reference sequence). The V and J ends lost 1 base and 5 bases, in that order; junction bases with no gene match: 7. CDR3 size: 15 residues. The CDR3 DNA is TGTGCCAGCAGCTTAGGGGCAGGGGGCTTCAACGAGCAGTACTTC. Encoded protein: CASSLGAGGFNEQYF.

This chain connects TRBV5-5 to TRBJ1-4; no firm D call. Germline CDR1 SGHKS, CDR2 YYEKEE (reference sequence). The CDR3 is 14 amino acids. With 4 bases removed from V and 2 bases from J, the gap between germline ends came to 9 bases. The CDR3 loop reads CASSRGRTNEKLFF. The CDR3 DNA is TGTGCCAGCAGCCGCGGGAGGACTAATGAAAAACTGTTTTTT.

This rearrangement joins TRBV2 to TRBJ2-7, with TRBD2 matching over 9 bases. The CDR3 loop spans 13 amino acids. CDR1 and CDR2 from the germline V gene are SNHLY and FYNNEI. J lost 6 bases, V lost 2 bases, and 2 bases had no gene match. The CDR3 nucleotides are TGTGCCAGCAGTGAACAACTAGCGGGCGAGCAGTACTTC. Amino acids: CASSEQLAGEQYF. The complete variable domain, with remaining parts taken from reference TRBV2 and TRBJ2-7, reads EPEVTQTPSHQVTQMGQEVILRCVPISNHLYFYWYRQILGQKVEFLVSFYNNEISEKSEIFDDQFSVERPDGSNFTLKIRSTKLEDSAMYFCASSEQLAGEQYFGPGTRLTVT.

The genes are TRBV29-1 and TRBJ2-7; D is possibly TRBD1 (6 bases). V lost 7 bases and J 11 bases, leaving 21 bases between the germline ends. Per the germline V gene, CDR1 is SQVTM and CDR2 is ANQGSEA. This CDR3 region has 12 residues. The CDR3 sequence: CSARQASTKEYF. CDR3 DNA: TGCAGCGCGCGACAGGCCTCCACGAAGGAGTACTTC.

The chain carries TRBV7-8 and TRBJ2-7, with D perhaps matching TRBD1 (6 bases). CDR1 and CDR2 from the germline V gene are SGHVS and FQNEAQ. This CDR3 contains 12 residues. V lost 6 bases, J lost 6 bases, and 12 bases lay in between. Here the CDR3 DNA reads TGTGCCAGCAGTAAGCTACAGGGCGAGCAGTACTTC. Its translation: CASSKLQGEQYF.

This clone was counted only a few times. This sequence joins TRBV28 and TRBJ2-7; 7 positions match TRBD2. Germline CDR1 and CDR2: MDHEN and SYDVKM. With 3 bases clipped from V and 8 bases from J, the junction kept 10 bases outside the gene matches. The CDR3 spans 14 residues. The CDR3 DNA is TGTGCCAGCAGTTTCCAGCGGGACTTCTCACAGCAGTACTTC. It encodes CASSFQRDFSQQYF.

The chain links TRBV19 to TRBJ2-1, with 7 bases lining up with TRBD1. The CDR3 sequence is 15 residues long. Germline values: CDR1 LNHDA, CDR2 SQIVND (reference sequence). V shed 1 base and J 2 bases; nucleotides not matched to a gene: 2. The CDR3 DNA follows: TGTGCCAGTAGTATAGGTCAGGGGGCCTACAATGAGCAGTTCTTC. Translation: CASSIGQGAYNEQFF.

The chain combines TRBV9 with TRBJ2-7; 7 bases align to TRBD1. The CDR3 sequence is 13 residues long. Germline V gives CDR1 SGDLS, CDR2 YYNGEE. The J segment lost 6 bases and the V segment lost 0 bases, leaving 3 bases of the junction unmatched. CDR3 DNA: TGTGCCAGCAGCGTAGTGGCAGGGGGCGAGCAGTACTTC. Residues: CASSVVAGGEQYF.

The rearrangement uses TRBV27 and TRBJ1-4; weak D call: TRBD1 (6 bases). The V end lost 2 bases, the J end lost 0 bases, and 10 bases lay between the germline ends. This CDR3 has 16 amino acids. Germline values: CDR1 MNHEY, CDR2 SMNVEV (reference sequence). The CDR3 protein is CASSLSRGSTNEKLFF. In DNA, the CDR3 is TGTGCCAGCAGTTTAAGCAGGGGTTCAACTAATGAAAAACTGTTTTTT.

J is TRBJ2-7 and V is TRBV20-1; D may be TRBD2 (5 bases). This CDR3 spans 10 amino acids. Germline CDR1 DFQATT, CDR2 SNEGSKA (reference sequence). V gave up 4 bases and J gave up 7 bases, with 8 bases separating them. DNA of the CDR3: TGCAGTGCTAAGGACTTTGAGCAGTACTTC. Its translation is CSAKDFEQYF.

The chain joins TRBV5-6 to TRBJ2-7; D might be TRBD2 (6 bases). Trimming stripped 3 bases from V and 4 bases from J, with 8 bases between. Germline lookup yields CDR1 SGHDT and CDR2 YYEEEE. CDR3 length equals 12 residues. In DNA form, the CDR3 reads TGTGCCAGCAGCTGGGCGGGATACGAGCAGTACTTC. This encodes CASSWAGYEQYF.

The chain joins TRBV18 to TRBJ1-1; D uncertain. Trimming left V 6 bases short and J 1 base short, with 15 bases between. The CDR3 totals 15 residues. The V gene's germline CDR1 is KGHSH and CDR2 LQKENI. The CDR3 region has the DNA TGTGCCAGCTCCCTTGACCTACTAGGGAACACTGAAGCTTTCTTT. Protein product: CASSLDLLGNTEAFF.

V and J are TRBV29-1 and TRBJ1-1; perhaps TRBD1 as D (6 bases). Germline V CDR1 and CDR2: SQVTM, ANQGSEA. V dropped 8 bases and J dropped 1 base, with 11 bases sitting between them. There are 12 residues in the CDR3. DNA of the CDR3: TGCAGCACAGGACAGCCGAACACTGAAGCTTTCTTT. Residues: CSTGQPNTEAFF.

The rearrangement joins TRBV15 to TRBJ1-2; D is unclear. CDR1 is LNHNV, CDR2 YYDKDF, per germline (reference sequence). The CDR3 is 13 amino acids. V lost 6 bases to trimming and J lost 8 bases, with 16 bases between them. The CDR3 bases are TGTGCCACCAGTCTCCGGGATTTGCTCGGCTACACCTTC. As protein: CATSLRDLLGYTF.